The 22 T cell receptor beta chains in this list originate from one sample, sequenced in a study of T cell responses to AZD1222 COVID-19 vaccine. Assay: immunoSEQ multiplex PCR; the TCRdb copy retains only in-frame clones and omits some. The sample shows around 87,000 clones, 85% to 90% of them seen only once. Sequenced material: peripheral blood, taken 28 days after the second AZD1222 dose. Receptor source: an adult who received the AZD1222 COVID-19 vaccine.

The rearrangement joins TRBV4-1 to TRBJ1-2; the D gene is possibly TRBD1 (6 bases). CDR3 size: 15 residues. Germline V gene lookup returns CDR1 MGHRA and CDR2 YSYEKL. Deletions cut 0 bases from V and 7 bases from J, with 15 bases between. The DNA of the CDR3 is TGCGCCAGCAGCCAAGATGAGGGGGGTCTCTCTGGCTACACCTTC. As protein: CASSQDEGGLSGYTF.

The J gene is TRBJ2-2, the V gene TRBV9, with TRBD2 identical over 10 bases. With V trimmed by 1 base and J by 4 bases, 4 bases remained unmatched. Germline values: CDR1 SGDLS, CDR2 YYNGEE. This CDR3 is built from 16 residues. CDR3 nucleotides: TGTGCCAGCAGCGTATGGGTAGCGGGAGGCACCGGGGAGCTGTTTTTT. It translates to CASSVWVAGGTGELFF.

This rearrangement joins TRBV4-3 to TRBJ1-1; D not resolved. Germline CDR1 reads LGHNA; CDR2 reads YSLEER. The CDR3 is 12 residues long. Trimming took 1 base from V and 11 from J, leaving 11 bases between them. The CDR3 nucleotides are TGCGCCAGCAGCCAAGGGGAGGGCCGTGCTTTCTTT. Its protein is CASSQGEGRAFF.

The chain uses TRBV6-5 and TRBJ2-7; 8 bases are shared with TRBD2. The germline V gene encodes CDR1 MNHEY and CDR2 SVGAGI. The CDR3 sequence is 13 residues long. The junction had 4 bases not matched to a gene; V was cut back by 6 bases and J by 3 bases. Here the CDR3 DNA reads TGTGCCAGCAGGGCTAGCGGGTACTACGAGCAGTACTTC. Its protein is CASRASGYYEQYF.

The chain's CDR3 is CASSLLGQGNTDTQYF. CDR3 DNA sequence: TGCGCCAGCAGCTTACTCGGACAGGGAAACACAGATACGCAGTATTTT. The V call is TRBV5-1, the J call TRBJ2-3; 8 bases align to TRBD1. With V trimmed by 2 bases and J by 2 bases, 7 bases remained unmatched. The CDR3 is made up of 16 amino acids. Germline V gene data show CDR1 as SGHRS and CDR2 as YFSETQ. Drawing the rest from reference TRBV5-1 and TRBJ2-3, the complete variable domain is KAGVTQTPRYLIKTRGQQVTLSCSPISGHRSVSWYQQTPGQGLQFLFEYFSETQRNKGNFPGRFSGRQFSNSRSEMNVSTLELGDSALYLCASSLLGQGNTDTQYFGPGTRLTVL.

The chain is built from TRBV30 and TRBJ2-2; perhaps TRBD1 as D (6 bases). CDR1 GTSNPN and CDR2 SVGIG come from the germline V gene (reference sequence). The CDR3 is 13 residues long. V gave up 4 bases and J gave up 6 bases, with 12 bases separating them. The CDR3 loop reads CAWNQQGSGELFF. The CDR3 nucleotides read TGTGCCTGGAACCAACAGGGATCCGGGGAGCTGTTTTTT.

This sequence joins TRBV5-1 and TRBJ2-2; 7 bases line up with TRBD2. The CDR3 totals 16 residues. Germline CDR1 and CDR2: SGHRS and YFSETQ. The ends lost 3 bases at V and 1 base at J; junction bases unmatched: 6. Written as DNA, the CDR3 is TGCGCCAGCAGCTCCTTGGCGGGGGTGAACACCGGGGAGCTGTTTTTT. Translation: CASSSLAGVNTGELFF.

This clone was observed once. V and J are TRBV4-3 and TRBJ1-2; 8 bases agree with TRBD1. The CDR3 is made up of 16 amino acids. Germline trimming cut 1 base from V and 8 bases from J; bases unmatched to any gene: 12. From germline, CDR1 is LGHNA and CDR2 YSLEER. CDR3: CASSQGEDRVVKGYTF. The DNA of the CDR3 is TGCGCCAGCAGCCAAGGAGAGGACAGGGTAGTGAAGGGCTACACCTTC.

The genes are TRBV5-4 and TRBJ2-2; 11 bases match TRBD2. The germline gives CDR1 SGHNT, CDR2 YYREEE (reference sequence). CDR3 size: 19 residues. Trimming at V came to 3 bases and at J to 8 bases, leaving 18 bases not matched to a gene. The CDR3 nucleotides are TGTGCCAGCAGCTGGGGCACCCAATTGGCTAGCGGGAGGACAGGGGAGCTGTTTTTT. Translation: CASSWGTQLASGRTGELFF.

The gene calls are TRBV4-2 and TRBJ1-6; D perhaps matches TRBD1 (5 bases). CDR3 length: 16 residues. Germline lookup yields CDR1 LGHNA and CDR2 YNFKEQ. V was cut by 0 bases and J by 6 bases, with 12 bases left in between. The DNA of the CDR3 is TGTGCCAGCAGCCAAGAACGGGGGACCTCTAATTCACCCCTCCACTTT. Its translation is CASSQERGTSNSPLHF.

The rearrangement uses TRBV30 and TRBJ1-5; TRBD1 matches at 8 bases. V was pared by 2 bases and J by 8 bases, with 5 bases of the junction left unmatched. CDR3 length equals 13 residues. Germline V CDR1 and CDR2: GTSNPN, SVGIG (reference sequence). The CDR3, as DNA: TGTGCCTGGAGTCCGGACAGGGCAGAGCCCCAGCATTTT. Amino acids: CAWSPDRAEPQHF.

The chain links TRBV2 to TRBJ1-6; perhaps TRBD1 as D (5 bases). The germline V and J ends were trimmed by 2 bases and 7 bases, with 12 bases remaining between them. The CDR3 runs 15 residues. The germline V gene has CDR1 SNHLY and CDR2 FYNNEI. DNA of the CDR3: TGTGCCAGCAGTGAAAGTGGGGGTGGGAATTCACCCCTCCACTTT. Translated: CASSESGGGNSPLHF.

The chain employs TRBV9 and TRBJ1-1; D perhaps matches TRBD1 (5 bases). Trimming shortened V by 4 bases and J by 4 bases, and 20 bases separated the two germline ends. This CDR3 comprises 16 residues. Germline V gene lookup returns CDR1 SGDLS and CDR2 YYNGEE. The CDR3 DNA reads TGTGCCAGCAGCCCCCAAACAGGATCGGCTTTCACTGAAGCTTTCTTT. Protein product: CASSPQTGSAFTEAFF.

A few counts support this clone. The chain has TRBV10-3 and TRBJ1-5, with D possibly matching TRBD1 (5 bases). Germline CDR1 reads ENHRY; CDR2 reads SYGVKD. V shed 10 bases and J shed 9 bases, with 16 bases lying between them. The CDR3 totals 12 residues. CDR3 sequence (DNA): TGTGCCACCGGATCTATGGGGCCGCCCCAGCATTTT. This translates into CATGSMGPPQHF.

V gene TRBV6-5 combines with J gene TRBJ1-4; D is unresolved. V was pared by 0 bases and J by 8 bases, with 13 bases between. The germline V gene has CDR1 MNHEY and CDR2 SVGAGI. The CDR3 spans 15 residues. The CDR3 DNA reads TGTGCCAGCAGTTACTCCGGGGTGGGCGAAGAAAAACTGTTTTTT. Translating gives CASSYSGVGEEKLFF.

The table lists this clone with a few counts. The chain recombines TRBV15 with TRBJ2-5, with D perhaps matching TRBD1 (6 bases). Germline V gene data show CDR1 as LNHNV and CDR2 as YYDKDF (reference sequence). The CDR3 loop spans 15 amino acids. With 1 base removed from V and 5 bases from J, the gap between germline ends came to 14 bases. The DNA of the CDR3 is TGTGCCACCAGCAGAGGTCAGGGGACACGCGAGACCCAGTACTTC. It encodes CATSRGQGTRETQYF.

This clone was seen a handful of times. The chain links TRBV6-4 to TRBJ1-5; D gene unclear. The CDR3 is 14 amino acids. Trimming cost V 4 bases and J 2 bases, with 9 bases left between them. Per the germline V gene, CDR1 is MRHNA and CDR2 is SNTAGT. CDR3 nucleotides: TGTGCCAGCAGTGTCACAGAGGGCAATCAGCCCCAGCATTTT. Its protein is CASSVTEGNQPQHF.

The CDR3 loop is CASRLGQGVEAFF. CDR3 nucleotide sequence: TGTGCCAGCAGACTTGGACAGGGGGTAGAAGCTTTCTTT. The chain is built from TRBV12-3 or TRBV12-4 and TRBJ1-1; 10 bases align to TRBD1. CDR3 length equals 13 residues. Trimming at V came to 6 bases and at J to 8 bases, leaving 6 bases not matched to a gene.

CDR3 sequence (DNA): TGTGCCAGCATCTCAGACGGGAGGGAAGAGACCCAGTACTTC. Its translation: CASISDGREETQYF. The chain links TRBV7-2 to TRBJ2-5, with 8 bases that match TRBD2. Per germline, CDR1 SGHTA and CDR2 FQGNSA. V was clipped by 7 bases and J by 3 bases; unmatched bases: 7. CDR3 length equals 14 residues.

This clone was recorded once. This rearrangement joins TRBV9 to TRBJ1-6, with D perhaps matching TRBD1 (5 bases). The germline V gene encodes CDR1 SGDLS and CDR2 YYNGEE. V dropped 0 bases and J dropped 7 bases, with 11 bases sitting between them. This CDR3 has 15 residues. The CDR3 loop is CASSVAGGGNSPLHF. Here the CDR3 DNA reads TGTGCCAGCAGCGTAGCCGGGGGAGGAAATTCACCCCTCCACTTT.

The chain recombines TRBV3-1 (or the pseudogene TRBV3-2) with TRBJ2-1; possible D gene TRBD1, 6 bases. The CDR3 contains 12 residues. Between the trimmed V and J ends, which lost 2 bases and 11 bases, there was a span of 10 bases. From germline, CDR1 is LGHDT and CDR2 YNNKEL (reference sequence). This CDR3 is CASSQLQGKQFF. CDR3 in DNA: TGTGCCAGCAGCCAACTCCAGGGGAAGCAGTTCTTC.

In this sample, this clone turned up a few times. The V call is TRBV5-4, the J call TRBJ1-2; unclear D gene. The length of the CDR3 is 16 residues. Trimming shortened V by 4 bases and J by 3 bases, and 19 bases separated the two germline ends. Per germline, CDR1 SGHNT and CDR2 YYREEE (reference sequence). The CDR3 loop reads CASSRLVPQRDYGYTF. The CDR3 DNA is TGTGCCAGCAGCCGTCTCGTCCCCCAGAGGGACTATGGCTACACCTTC.